This T cell receptor beta chain comes out of a study of cytomegalovirus exposure and HLA in healthy donors (TCRdb year 2017). Broadly, across the study: An earlier analysis of more than 550 of the donors reported 276 Gb of sequence data and 117 million unique TCR beta sequences obtained from roughly 180 million T cells. An early release that covered about 600 HLA-typed donors contained around 300 gigabases of sequencing data and tens of millions of unique TCR sequences. Among the roughly 430 genotyped donors, about 85% belonged to the genetic ancestry cluster associated with self-reported Caucasian donors. The study aimed to test whether signatures of past pathogen exposure could be identified by cataloging public T cell receptors. The study used immunosequencing to profile the T cell repertoires of 670 or so subjects and linked those repertoires to cytomegalovirus serostatus. Besides the first cohort of about 730 subjects, a separate validation cohort made up of roughly 120 different subjects was used. High-throughput TCR immunosequencing, statistical association of individual TCRs with disease status, and machine learning were combined to predict cytomegalovirus infection status. A later analysis re-analyzed previously published TCR beta repertoires from 500 to 700 donors and added high-resolution HLA genotyping to study TCR occurrence patterns. In the later analysis, no new phenotypic data were used to find candidate immune exposures; instead, reliance was placed on TCR beta sequences and their occurrence across donors. An earlier analysis of around 580 of the donors used high-throughput TCR beta sequencing to judge whether each TCR beta V gene segment behaved as functional or pseudogenic. Donor age, sex, ethnicity and CMV serostatus were compiled alongside the repertoire data. A later genetic analysis took genome-wide SNP genotypes for about 65% of the roughly 670 donors and used that subset as a discovery cohort. All discovery cohort repertoires had been generated on a single sequencing platform. HLA typing covered class I and class II loci at four-digit resolution. The number of donors typed differed by locus, with 629-630 for A, B, C, DRB1 and DQB1, around 500 for DQA1, 600 to 610 for DPA1, and some 440 for DPB1. Roughly 5 DR-DQ haplotypes were treated as single units for association and clustering because of strong linkage in the cohort. Across about 380 genotyped donors of the cohort, an average of roughly 200,000 unique TCR beta nucleotide sequences per donor were sequenced, and roughly 20% of those sequences were non-productive. Results the study describes overall, beyond this receptor: Cytomegalovirus status was reported to be diagnosed by the classifier with high specificity and sensitivity in both the original and validation cohorts. A total of about 150 TCR beta chains were listed by the study as associated with cytomegalovirus. Because HLA typing was missing for some donors at each locus, association tests included only the typed subset. Most CMV-associated TCR beta chains appeared to be HLA-restricted in a later analysis, and the HLA associations seemed to be driven largely by CMV exposure. Seventeen rarely observed V segments, including chromosome 9 orphons, were excluded from the earlier analysis of approximately 500 of the donors because counts were too low. A later genetic analysis associated a missense DCLRE1C variant with V-gene and J-gene trimming of TCR beta chains, and an independent cohort replicated the association. A further reported finding was that TCR beta sequences accurately predicted the HLA-A and HLA-B alleles for most subjects in the first cohort. A later analysis found that HLA-associated TCR beta chains were more clonally expanded and had lower generation probabilities than equally common non-associated chains. In an earlier analysis of fewer than 750 of the donors, most TCR beta V segments were observed in productive rearrangements about 87% or about 30% of the time, broadly matching IMGT annotations. Immune exposure information for the cohort was limited to CMV serostatus. According to a later genetic analysis, donors in an Asian-associated ancestry cluster had fewer N-insertions in productive TCRs than the approximately 670-donor mean. A later analysis reported that several top co-occurrence clusters appeared linked to parvovirus B19, influenza, CMV and Epstein-Barr virus. Most TCR sequences were observed very rarely across donors, whereas some public TCRs were present in many individuals. The cohort was sequenced for TCR beta chains only, and without alpha or paired-chain data the features that could be detected were limited. Some IMGT-functional V segments, including TRBV6-2 and TRBV6-3, could not be told apart with the 87-base-pair reads, so those segments were excluded. The presence/absence analyses assumed that sequencing depth was roughly uniform across donors, and that assumption may not be true. According to a later analysis, TCR association rates differed among HLA loci, with DRB1 alleles showing the most associated TCRs and HLA-C alleles showing the fewest. The authors suggested that the approach could potentially be extended to other disease states and immunological phenotypes. When HLA alleles, especially DR and DQ, strongly co-occurred, TCR associations were difficult to assign to individual alleles. The sequencing pipeline was judged likely to have produced a cluster of highly shared sequence variants as a technical artifact. In a later analysis, 16,951 TCR beta sequences were associated with specific HLA alleles at a false discovery rate of 0.05. Correlated functional status among segregating V segments might be attributable to linkage disequilibrium, but an unknown experimental factor could not be ruled out. In vitro tests confirmed that a few of the cytomegalovirus-associated TCR beta chains recognize cytomegalovirus antigens.

In total, roughly 670 healthy bone marrow donors made up the cohort. At the time of sampling, every cohort member was nominally healthy, though immune exposures that went unrecorded were likely present. The donor was CMV seronegative and was included in the group of about 400 seronegative cohort members. Each donor provided a peripheral blood sample, and peripheral blood mononuclear cells were used for TCR beta sequencing. Genomic DNA was extracted from the blood cell samples with the Qiagen DNeasy Blood Extraction Kit. To prepare the library, the immunoSEQ multiplex PCR assay was applied. For the multiplex PCR, a mixture combining 60 forward primers for TCR Vbeta segments and 13 reverse primers for TCR Jbeta segments was used. The CDR3 region of rearranged TCR beta genes was amplified from genomic DNA with a multiplex PCR assay. On the Illumina HiSeq System, the amplified TCR beta libraries were sequenced as 87-base-pair reads. The study's own analysis went as follows. A later analysis counted around 72 million unique TCR beta chains across the 690 or so repertoires, and 10 million to 12 million of these chains were shared by at least two donors. Raw reads were error-corrected and collapsed into unique sequences by a nearest-neighbor algorithm in which closely related sequences were merged to remove PCR and sequencing errors. V, D and J gene segments were assigned by aligning CDR3 sequences to IMGT reference sequences. For a sequence to be retained, at least a six-nucleotide match to both a V gene segment and a J gene segment was required. A rearrangement counted as productive if the CDR3 had no stop codons and remained in frame with V and J, and every other rearrangement counted as non-productive. Following IMGT convention, CDR3 was defined as the stretch from the second conserved V-encoded cysteine to the conserved J-encoded phenylalanine. The earlier analysis of about 590 of the donors excluded sequences that lacked an unambiguous match to a single V gene segment. In an earlier analysis of 500 to 750 of the donors, V segments were called functional above 56.7% productive rearrangements and were called segregating when the between-donor standard deviation exceeded 5%. To diagnose cytomegalovirus status from the catalog of TCR beta chain sequences, a statistical classification framework was built. A later analysis assigned V and J genes by comparing TCR nucleotide sequences with IMGT/GENE-DB human TR gene sequences. The TCRdist pipeline was used in a later analysis to assign CDR3 sequences and most-parsimonious VDJ recombination scenarios. A later analysis defined each TCR beta chain by its CDR3 amino acid sequence plus V-gene family, and excluded reads lacking a unique V-gene family. To address suspected cross-contamination and a sequencing artifact, a later analysis removed a few hundred highly shared, low-generation-probability nucleotide sequences. A later analysis calculated a clonal expansion index for each public chain from normalized within-repertoire ranks of inferred template counts. In a later analysis, generation probabilities were computed using a VDJ recombination model fitted to out-of-frame rearrangements, and the results were checked against IGoR. A later analysis scored TCR-TCR, TCR-HLA and TCR-CMV co-occurrence with hypergeometric tests, applying a repertoire-size bias correction to TCR pairs. False discovery rates were estimated in a later analysis by permuting HLA or CMV assignments 20 times. In a later analysis, co-occurring TCRs were grouped using DBSCAN, with TCRdist sequence similarity added in when clustering inside HLA-allele-positive subsets. Repertoires with fewer than 30,000 or more than 120,000 public chains, plus five repertoires with anomalous nucleotide sharing, were excluded from co-occurrence clustering. In its TCRdb copy, this immuneACCESS table keeps in-frame sequences only and misses some clones. Where compared with another copy, unresolved V genes explain less than half of these, and the others have no known cause. V, J and clone size derive from that table, while D and trimming were established from the DNA sequence. This sample comprises 250,000 to 300,000 clones, about nine tenths of them detected only once. Jointly, the top ten make up around 1.7% of the sample.

The CDR3 covers 14 residues, taking in both the cysteine and the phenylalanine. Solely the CDR3 DNA is kept, with 42 bases framed from the first base. The germline V gene (reference sequence) sets CDR1 to GTSNPN and CDR2 to SVGIG. The germline V end is reduced by 1 base and the J end by 10 bases; junction bases left unmatched: 8. In regard to this clone: The antigen this receptor binds is unknown. Qualities for individual bases were not recorded, and no much larger clone is one base off.

Specimen: PBMCs. The chain joins TRBV30 to TRBJ2-1, with 9 bases matching TRBD2. The clonotype was recovered from a girl aged 2-10 years in good health and CMV-seronegative. The CDR3 reads as follows: CAWSGGGRAAEQFF. The DNA sequence is TGTGCCTGGAGTGGAGGCGGGAGGGCTGCGGAGCAGTTCTTC.